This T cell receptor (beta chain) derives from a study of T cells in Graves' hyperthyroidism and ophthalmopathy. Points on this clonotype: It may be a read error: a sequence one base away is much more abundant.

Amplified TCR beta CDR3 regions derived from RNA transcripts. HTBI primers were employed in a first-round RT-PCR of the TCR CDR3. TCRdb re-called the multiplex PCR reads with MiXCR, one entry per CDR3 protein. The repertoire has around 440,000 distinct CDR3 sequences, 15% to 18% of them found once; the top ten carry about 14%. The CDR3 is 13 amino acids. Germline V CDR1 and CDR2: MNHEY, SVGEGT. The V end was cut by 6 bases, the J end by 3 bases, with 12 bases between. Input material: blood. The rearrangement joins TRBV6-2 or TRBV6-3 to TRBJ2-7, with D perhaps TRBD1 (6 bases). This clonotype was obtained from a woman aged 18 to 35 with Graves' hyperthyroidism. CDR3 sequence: CASSDGTLYEQYF. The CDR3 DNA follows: TGTGCCAGCAGCGATGGGACACTCTACGAGCAGTACTTC.